Listed below are T cell receptor beta chains from one sample, sequenced in a study of blood T cells in healthy people across ages. TCRdb re-analysed the 5' RACE reads in MiXCR, keeping a single row per CDR3 protein. The sample consists of about 680,000 distinct CDR3 sequences, 45% to 50% of them appearing once. The sample comprised blood. All receptors derive from a woman aged 55 to 70 in good health. Both conserved end residues are part of each CDR3. D genes are given only for firm matches. Rows may omit the clone size; those that give it use once, few, many or a size class.

.	TRBV7-3	.	TRBJ2-3	CASSVGTTTDTQYF	TGTGCCAGCAGCGTAGGCACTACCACAGATACGCAGTATTTT
.	TRBV28	TRBD2	TRBJ2-1	CASSSTGTSGNNEQFF	TGTGCCAGCAGCTCCACTGGGACTAGCGGAAACAATGAGCAGTTCTTC
many	TRBV3-1	TRBD1	TRBJ2-1	CASSQVSQTGYNEQFF	TGTGCCAGCAGCCAAGTTTCCCAGACAGGGTACAATGAGCAGTTCTTC
many	TRBV24-1	.	TRBJ1-1	CATSDKGREAFF	TGTGCCACCAGTGACAAGGGACGTGAAGCTTTCTTT
.	TRBV29-1	.	TRBJ2-1	CSVRGGGTYNEQFF	TGCAGCGTAAGAGGGGGCGGGACCTACAATGAGCAGTTCTTC
few	TRBV5-1	.	TRBJ2-7	CASRDGGDEQYF	TGCGCCAGCAGGGACGGGGGTGACGAGCAGTACTTC
.	TRBV18	TRBD1	TRBJ2-7	CASSPGQDPYEQYF	TGTGCCAGCAGTCCGGGACAGGACCCCTACGAGCAGTACTTC
.	TRBV10-3	.	TRBJ1-2	CAISETESHTF	TGTGCCATCAGTGAAACCGAGAGCCACACCTTC
.	TRBV7-7	.	TRBJ2-5	CASSLLAGEYQETQYF	TGTGCCAGCAGCTTACTGGCAGGCGAATACCAAGAGACCCAGTACTTC
few	TRBV6-6	TRBD2	TRBJ2-5	CASCGSSGLDEQYF	TGTGCCAGCTGTGGGTCTAGCGGGCTTGATGAGCAGTACTTC
many	TRBV10-3	.	TRBJ1-2	CAISERSAMSANYGYTF	TGTGCCATCAGTGAACGTTCCGCGATGTCAGCTAACTATGGCTACACCTTC
few	TRBV4-3	.	TRBJ2-3	CASSLRRPPSTDTQYF	TGCGCCAGCAGCTTACGTAGGCCGCCTAGCACAGATACGCAGTATTTT
.	TRBV4-2	.	TRBJ2-2	CASSQVVSDTGELFF	TGTGCCAGCAGCCAAGTAGTGTCAGACACCGGGGAGCTGTTTTTT
many	TRBV12-3/TRBV12-4	.	TRBJ2-7	CASSFSTDFEQYF	TGTGCCAGCAGTTTTAGTACGGACTTTGAGCAGTACTTC
.	TRBV7-2	TRBD1	TRBJ1-1	CASSKQGAHTVAFF	TGTGCCAGCAGTAAACAGGGGGCGCATACTGTAGCTTTCTTT
.	TRBV10-3	.	TRBJ1-6	CAISVRTAPWYSLHF	TGTGCCATCAGTGTGAGGACAGCACCATGGTATTCCCTCCACTTT
.	TRBV7-9	.	TRBJ2-3	CASRALGPDTQYF	TGTGCCAGCAGGGCTCTAGGTCCAGATACGCAGTATTTT
few	TRBV2	TRBD1	TRBJ1-1	CASREGQANTEAFF	TGTGCCAGCAGGGAGGGACAGGCGAACACTGAAGCTTTCTTT
once	TRBV2	.	TRBJ2-7	CACSDGTPTALGYEQYF	TGTGCCTGCAGTGATGGGACTCCCACGGCTCTGGGCTACGAGCAGTACTTT
.	TRBV2	TRBD1	TRBJ2-7	CASRDRGYEQYF	TGTGCCAGCCGGGACAGGGGGTACGAGCAGTACTTC
few	TRBV5-5	.	TRBJ2-7	CASLVGDGSGYEQYF	TGTGCCAGCCTGGTGGGTGACGGGAGTGGCTACGAGCAGTACTTC
few	TRBV27	.	TRBJ2-7	CASSFQGGNEQYF	TGTGCCAGCAGTTTTCAGGGAGGCAACGAGCAGTACTTC
.	TRBV3-1	.	TRBJ1-6	CASSQDSVAGWNSPPHF	TGTGCCAGCAGCCAAGATTCGGTTGCAGGGTGGAATTCACCCCCCCACTTT
few	TRBV7-9	TRBD2	TRBJ2-7	CASSKTSGYEQYF	TGTGCCAGCAGCAAGACTAGCGGCTACGAGCAGTACTTC
.	TRBV10-3	.	TRBJ2-7	CAISEGGAGGYEQYF	TGTGCCATCAGTGAGGGGGGGGCAGGGGGCTACGAGCAGTACTTC
.	TRBV24-1	.	TRBJ2-7	CATSDPTTQTEQYF	TGTGCCACCAGTGATCCCACCACTCAAACCGAGCAGTACTTC
.	TRBV7-9	.	TRBJ2-1	CASSLGAEINNEQFF	TGTGCCAGCAGCTTAGGAGCGGAAATAAACAATGAGCAGTTCTTC
.	TRBV28	.	TRBJ2-5	CASSPSGRKETQYF	TGTGCCAGCAGTCCCTCGGGCCGGAAAGAGACCCAGTACTTC
once	TRBV28	.	TRBJ1-2	CASSRGSRYGYGYTF	TGTGCCAGCAGTCGCGGTTCTAGGTATGGCTATGGCTACACCTTC
.	TRBV11-2	TRBD1	TRBJ2-3	CASRPTGAITDTQYF	TGTGCCAGCAGACCGACAGGGGCAATCACAGATACGCAGTATTTT
.	TRBV9	.	TRBJ2-1	CASSEVLNNEQFF	TGTGCCAGCAGCGAGGTCCTTAACAATGAGCAGTTCTTC
.	TRBV29-1	.	TRBJ1-2	CSVAPGTDKSYTF	TGCAGCGTTGCGCCAGGGACTGATAAGAGCTACACCTTC
.	TRBV28	.	TRBJ1-2	CASSSLLYGYTF	TGTGCCAGCAGTTCGCTTTTGTATGGCTACACCTTC
few	TRBV10-3	TRBD2	TRBJ2-5	CAISESEDFLAGEETQYF	TGTGCCATCAGTGAGTCTGAGGACTTCCTAGCGGGAGAAGAGACCCAGTACTTC
.	TRBV20-1	.	TRBJ2-5	CSATSRSGERTQYF	TGCAGTGCTACTAGCCGGTCGGGGGAGAGGACCCAGTACTTC
.	TRBV28	.	TRBJ2-7	CASQAYLREQYF	TGTGCCAGTCAGGCCTACCTACGAGAGCAGTACTTC
.	TRBV12-3/TRBV12-4	TRBD1	TRBJ2-5	CASSPGTGGGETQYF	TGTGCCAGCAGTCCTGGGACAGGGGGCGGAGAGACCCAGTACTTC
few	TRBV7-7	.	TRBJ2-3	CASSFMGLKDTQYF	TGTGCTAGCAGCTTTATGGGGCTTAAAGATACGCAGTATTTT
.	TRBV20-1	.	TRBJ2-1	CSATASYNEQFF	TGCAGTGCTACGGCCAGCTACAATGAGCAGTTCTTC
.	TRBV20-1	.	TRBJ2-1	CSAPGLPSDEQFF	TGCAGTGCTCCAGGACTCCCTAGCGATGAGCAGTTCTTC
.	TRBV7-9	TRBD1	TRBJ1-2	CASSPGQGHGYTF	TGTGCCAGCAGCCCCGGACAGGGTCATGGCTACACCTTC
.	TRBV14	.	TRBJ2-3	CASSHFRDLGDTQYF	TGTGCCAGCAGCCACTTCCGGGACCTCGGAGATACGCAGTATTTT
.	TRBV28	.	TRBJ2-7	CASRPVRREEQYF	TGTGCCAGCCGCCCGGTGAGGAGGGAGGAGCAGTACTTC
many	TRBV7-9	TRBD1	TRBJ2-5	CASSAFGQGEVETQYF	TGTGCCAGCAGCGCCTTCGGACAGGGAGAGGTGGAGACCCAGTACTTC
few	TRBV24-1	.	TRBJ2-7	CATSGGGAGSYEQYF	TGTGCCACCAGTGGTGGGGGGGCGGGATCCTACGAGCAGTACTTC
.	TRBV12-3/TRBV12-4	.	TRBJ2-3	CASSLSGPDTQYF	TGTGCCAGCAGTTTGAGCGGCCCGGATACGCAGTATTTT
few	TRBV7-9	.	TRBJ1-4	CASSLDRTTNEKLFF	TGTGCCAGCAGCCTGGACAGAACAACTAATGAAAAACTGTTTTTT
.	TRBV18	.	TRBJ1-1	CASSPREIQVDEAFF	TGTGCCAGCTCACCACGCGAGATACAGGTCGATGAAGCTTTCTTT
many	TRBV7-2	TRBD1	TRBJ1-2	CASSHGPDRDFYGYTF	TGTGCCAGCAGCCATGGCCCCGACAGGGACTTCTATGGCTACACCTTC
.	TRBV20-1	TRBD2	TRBJ2-7	CSLDPGTSGILSEQYF	TGCAGTCTCGATCCCGGGACTAGCGGGATTCTCTCCGAGCAGTACTTC
.	TRBV5-1	TRBD1	TRBJ1-2	CASSLADRATNYGYTF	TGCGCCAGCAGCTTAGCTGACAGGGCTACGAACTATGGCTACACCTTC
.	TRBV9	.	TRBJ2-5	CASSALSRGGVETQYF	TGTGCCAGCAGCGCACTCTCGAGGGGAGGTGTTGAGACCCAGTACTTC
.	TRBV29-1	.	TRBJ1-1	CSATTGPYTEAFF	TGCAGCGCAACGACAGGACCGTACACTGAAGCTTTCTTT
few	TRBV9	TRBD2	TRBJ2-7	CASSVGLAESYEQYF	TGTGCCAGCAGCGTAGGCCTAGCGGAGAGCTACGAGCAGTACTTC
.	TRBV7-2	TRBD1	TRBJ1-6	CASSSRGGTGGNSPLHF	TGTGCCAGCAGCTCCCGGGGAGGGACAGGGGGTAATTCACCCCTCCACTTT
few	TRBV4-3	.	TRBJ2-7	CASSQLRDDEQYF	TGCGCCAGCAGCCAACTTAGGGACGACGAGCAGTACTTC
few	TRBV6-5	.	TRBJ2-1	CASSYEGRPLFF	TGTGCCAGCAGTTACGAGGGGCGCCCCCTGTTCTTC
few	TRBV9	.	TRBJ2-1	CASSRTISAYNEQFF	TGTGCCAGCAGCAGGACTATTTCCGCCTACAATGAGCAGTTCTTC
.	TRBV28	TRBD1	TRBJ2-1	CASKAGQAYNEQFF	TGTGCCAGCAAGGCGGGACAGGCCTACAATGAGCAGTTCTTC
.	TRBV28	TRBD1	TRBJ1-5	CASSLYTGGQQPQHF	TGTGCCAGCAGTTTATATACAGGGGGCCAACAGCCCCAGCATTTT